The 13 T cell receptor beta chains below were found in one sample sequenced in a study of HIV-infected patients and healthy controls. TCRdb ran MiXCR on the 5' RACE reads and lists one entry per CDR3 protein. Among tens of thousands of distinct CDR3 sequences listed, approximately 16% were seen once. Material for sequencing was CD4+ T cells from blood. Receptors were obtained from a human donor in good health.

Regarding this clonotype: A much larger clone differs by one base, so this may be a read error. The rearrangement uses TRBV7-9 and TRBJ2-1, with 8 bases identical to TRBD2. The J segment lost 2 bases and the V segment lost 4 bases, leaving 10 bases of the junction unmatched. Germline values: CDR1 SEHNR, CDR2 FQNEAQ (reference sequence). The CDR3 sequence is 17 residues long. CDR3 sequence reads: CASSSRAGEGTYNEQFF. CDR3 nucleotides: TGTGCCAGCAGCTCGCGAGCGGGAGAGGGAACCTACAATGAGCAGTTCTTC.

The rearrangement uses TRBV30 and TRBJ2-5; D not certain. The germline V gene has CDR1 GTSNPN and CDR2 SVGIG (reference sequence). With 3 bases removed from V and 2 bases from J, the gap between germline ends came to 10 bases. The CDR3 is 13 amino acids. The CDR3 DNA sequence: TGTGCCTGGAGCGTTGGCTTACAAGAGACCCAGTACTTC. Amino acid sequence: CAWSVGLQETQYF.

The chain joins TRBV20-1 to TRBJ2-3; TRBD2 matches 8 bases. The CDR3 length is 15 residues. With V trimmed by 2 bases and J by 0 bases, 4 bases remained unmatched. Germline assignment: CDR1 DFQATT and CDR2 SNEGSKA (reference sequence). For the CDR3, the DNA is TGCAGTGCTAGAATGGCTAGCGGGAGCACAGATACGCAGTATTTT. This gives the protein CSARMASGSTDTQYF.

This clonotype was detected only a few times. The chain joins TRBV28 to TRBJ2-3; D call uncertain. The CDR3 runs 10 residues. In germline, CDR1 is MDHEN, CDR2 SYDVKM. Deletions cut 10 bases from V and 5 bases from J, with 7 bases between. CDR3 nucleotides: TGTGCCACCAAGGGAGATACGCAGTATTTT. This gives the protein CATKGDTQYF.

This clonotype has more than one count but fewer than ten. V is TRBV10-2 and J is TRBJ2-1, with 7 positions matching TRBD2. V was pared by 0 bases and J by 4 bases, with 6 bases of the junction left unmatched. Germline CDR1 WSHSY, CDR2 SAAADI. This CDR3 is 16 amino acids long. CDR3 amino acids: CASSESFGGGYNEQFF. CDR3 nucleotide sequence: TGCGCCAGCAGTGAGTCGTTCGGCGGGGGATACAATGAGCAGTTCTTC.

The genes are TRBV7-9 and TRBJ1-6, with D tentatively TRBD1 (5 bases). Germline V gene data show CDR1 as SEHNR and CDR2 as FQNEAQ (reference sequence). Deletions cut 3 bases from V and 7 bases from J, with 16 bases between. This CDR3 contains 16 residues. In nucleotides, the CDR3 is TGTGCCAGCAGCTTTTTAGGGACCGCCAAAAATTCACCCCTCCACTTT. Its translation: CASSFLGTAKNSPLHF.

This clonotype occurred a few times. The chain couples TRBV12-3 or TRBV12-4 to TRBJ2-3, with a tentative D call TRBD2 (6 bases). V shed 7 bases and J shed 2 bases, with 10 bases lying between them. This CDR3 has 13 residues. CDR3 protein: CASTLDYTDTQYF. In nucleotides, the CDR3 is TGTGCCAGCACCCTGGACTACACAGATACGCAGTATTTT.

V gene TRBV2 combines with J gene TRBJ2-5; no clear D. CDR1 and CDR2 (germline): SNHLY, FYNNEI. This CDR3 comprises 11 residues. Trimming removed 9 bases from V and 5 bases from J, with 10 bases in between. CDR3 sequence: CASWTGETQYF. CDR3 DNA sequence: TGTGCCAGTTGGACCGGGGAGACCCAGTACTTC.

This chain joins TRBV2 and TRBJ2-4; D is undetermined. Germline values: CDR1 SNHLY, CDR2 FYNNEI. V was pared by 7 bases and J by 7 bases, with 11 bases between. The length of the CDR3 is 12 residues. This CDR3 is CASTGDRNIQYF. CDR3 nucleotides: TGTGCCAGCACCGGAGACCGGAACATTCAGTACTTC.

This sequence joins TRBV24-1 and TRBJ2-1, with unresolved D. The germline V and J ends were trimmed by 5 bases and 8 bases, with 15 bases remaining between them. The CDR3 totals 14 residues. Germline loops: CDR1 KGHDR, CDR2 SFDVKD. The CDR3 sequence is CATSARDQVHEQFF. CDR3 coding DNA: TGTGCCACCAGTGCCCGTGACCAGGTCCATGAGCAGTTCTTC.

This rearrangement joins TRBV19 to TRBJ2-3, with TRBD2 matching over 8 bases. V lost 3 bases, J lost 4 bases, and 9 bases stayed unmatched. The germline V gene has CDR1 LNHDA and CDR2 SQIVND (reference sequence). The CDR3 contains 16 residues. In DNA form, the CDR3 reads TGTGCCAGTAGTATCGAAAATTTCGGGGGGGCAGATACGCAGTATTTT. It specifies CASSIENFGGADTQYF.

The chain is built from TRBV5-1 and TRBJ1-1; D is unresolved. V lost 1 base and J 4 bases, leaving 20 bases between the germline ends. The CDR3 loop spans 17 amino acids. Germline-derived CDR1 and CDR2 are SGHRS and YFSETQ. CDR3 loop: CASSLLVSTPTTTEAFF. The CDR3 DNA is TGCGCCAGCAGCTTGTTAGTCTCTACTCCGACGACCACTGAAGCTTTCTTT. The entire variable domain, with the rest obtained from reference TRBV5-1 and TRBJ1-1, is as follows: KAGVTQTPRYLIKTRGQQVTLSCSPISGHRSVSWYQQTPGQGLQFLFEYFSETQRNKGNFPGRFSGRQFSNSRSEMNVSTLELGDSALYLCASSLLVSTPTTTEAFFGQGTRLTVV.

J is TRBJ1-2 and V is TRBV19; no clear D gene. Per germline, CDR1 LNHDA and CDR2 SQIVND (reference sequence). The CDR3 contains 14 residues. V lost 6 bases and J 0 bases, leaving 11 bases between the germline ends. The CDR3 coding sequence is TGTGCCAGTAGCGTTGGGGATACTAACTATGGCTACACCTTC. Translated, it gives CASSVGDTNYGYTF.